These T cell receptor beta chains were read from a single sample in a study of cytotoxic CD8 clonotypes in ibrutinib-treated CLL. Only in-frame clones appear in the TCRdb table, and some are missing; sequencing was by immunoSEQ multiplex PCR. The repertoire holds about 60,000 clones, with over 55% as singletons. The sequenced sample was PBMCs, obtained after 24 months of ibrutinib treatment. These receptors all stem from a human donor with chronic lymphocytic leukemia. The CDR3 runs from the conserved cysteine through the conserved F or W. Each record gives: CDR3 protein, CDR3 DNA, D gene, V gene, J gene, clone size. The D gene is left open where the match is weak. Not all rows give a size; the values are once, few, many and, for expanded clones, a class.

CASSLRGLENTEAFF	TGCGCCAGCAGCCTTCGAGGGCTCGAGAACACTGAAGCTTTCTTT	.	TRBV5-1	TRBJ1-1	.
CAWTPWDRGGAYEQYF	TGTGCCTGGACCCCTTGGGACAGAGGAGGCGCCTACGAGCAGTACTTC	TRBD1	TRBV30	TRBJ2-7	.
CASSQPGRDYGYTF	TGCGCCAGCAGCCAACCGGGCAGGGACTATGGCTACACCTTC	.	TRBV4-1	TRBJ1-2	.
CASGHGGAEQYF	TGTGCCAGCGGCCATGGGGGAGCCGAGCAGTACTTC	.	TRBV25-1	TRBJ2-7	once
CSAKPGPGGTQYF	TGCAGCGCAAAACCGGGACCTGGGGGGACCCAGTACTTC	.	TRBV29-1	TRBJ2-5	few
CASTLRPAGNEQFF	TGTGCCAGCACCCTACGGCCTGCCGGAAATGAGCAGTTCTTC	.	TRBV6-5	TRBJ2-1	.
CASSLTAGLSSYEQYF	TGTGCCAGCAGCCTTACTGCAGGGCTGAGCTCCTACGAGCAGTACTTC	.	TRBV4-2	TRBJ2-7	large
CASSQNSFYEQYF	TGTGCCAGCAGCCAAAACAGCTTCTACGAGCAGTACTTC	.	TRBV5-5	TRBJ2-7	.
CASRLRANNSPLHF	TGTGCCAGCAGACTACGGGCCAATAATTCACCCCTCCACTTT	.	TRBV7-6	TRBJ1-6	many
CASSLGFSAGYGYTF	TGTGCCAGCAGCTTAGGTTTTTCGGCAGGGTATGGCTACACCTTC	.	TRBV7-9	TRBJ1-2	.
CASTRTYYNEQFF	TGTGCCAGCACGCGGACGTACTACAATGAGCAGTTCTTC	.	TRBV5-6	TRBJ2-1	.
CASSQEDRGETQYF	TGTGCCAGCAGCCAAGAGGACAGAGGTGAGACCCAGTACTTC	.	TRBV4-2	TRBJ2-5	.
CASSFTGDYGYTF	TGTGCCAGCAGTTTTACAGGGGACTATGGCTACACCTTC	TRBD1	TRBV25-1	TRBJ1-2	.